These 24 T cell receptor beta chains originate from one sample sequenced in a study of lung T cells in sarcoidosis with Löfgren's syndrome. TCRdb passed the reads through MiXCR, listing each CDR3 protein once. The sample records roughly 63,000 distinct CDR3 sequences, around 21% being singletons. Material for sequencing was CD4+ T cells from PBMCs. The receptors shown here come from a human donor with sarcoidosis (Löfgren's syndrome or another form), or a control subject (not recorded which).

The rearrangement joins TRBV11-3 to TRBJ2-7; TRBD2 aligns across 14 bases. This CDR3 spans 16 amino acids. CDR1 is SGHNT and CDR2 is YENEEA in the germline V gene. Trimming at V came to 5 bases and at J to 2 bases, leaving 5 bases not matched to a gene. CDR3 coding DNA: TGTGCCAGCAGCGCCGGGACTAGCGGGAGTGCCTACGAGCAGTACTTC. Its translation is CASSAGTSGSAYEQYF. Drawing the rest from reference TRBV11-3 and TRBJ2-7, the complete variable domain is EAGVVQSPRYKIIEKKQPVAFWCNPISGHNTLYWYLQNLGQGPELLIRYENEEAVDDSQLPKDRFSAERLKGVDSTLKIQPAELGDSAVYLCASSAGTSGSAYEQYFGPGTRLTVT.

This clonotype showed up many times. The rearrangement links TRBV6-1 to TRBJ1-2, with 8 bases that match TRBD1. The CDR3 spans 15 residues. Germline V gene data show CDR1 as MNHNS and CDR2 as SASEGT. J gave up 3 bases and V 4 bases, and 7 bases lay outside the gene matches. The CDR3 coding sequence is TGTGCCAGCAGTGGGGGGGGACAGGCCTACTATGGCTACACCTTC. Translated: CASSGGGQAYYGYTF.

This clonotype turned up a few times. V is TRBV11-2 and J is TRBJ1-5; D uncertain. Germline V gene lookup returns CDR1 SGHAT and CDR2 FQNNGV. The V end was cut by 0 bases, the J end by 3 bases, with 12 bases between. The CDR3 is 16 residues long. CDR3 loop: CASSLDHPGLNQPQHF. In DNA form, the CDR3 reads TGTGCCAGCAGCTTAGATCACCCCGGGCTCAATCAGCCCCAGCATTTT.

This clonotype was seen a handful of times. Here the CDR3 omits its conserved ending phenylalanine or tryptophan, so a read error is the likely source. The J gene is TRBJ2-1, the V gene TRBV20-1; a weak D match, TRBD2 (6 bases). This CDR3 is built from 14 residues. Germline CDR1 DFQATT, CDR2 SNEGSKA (reference sequence). V shed 5 bases and J shed 5 bases, with 16 bases lying between them. The CDR3: CSAGTGLINNEQFL. In DNA form, the CDR3 reads TGCAGTGCTGGAACGGGACTTATCAACAATGAGCAGTTCCTC.

In its sample, this clonotype was seen many times. The V call is TRBV20-1, the J call TRBJ1-1; D unresolved. CDR1 is DFQATT and CDR2 is SNEGSKA in the germline V gene (reference sequence). The CDR3 runs to 15 residues. V lost 5 bases to trimming and J lost 4 bases, with 20 bases between them. The CDR3 region has the DNA TGCAGTGCTCCTGCCGGGTCTCAAGCCAGCACTGAAGCTTTCTTT. The encoded protein is CSAPAGSQASTEAFF.

The chain couples TRBV19 to TRBJ1-1; D not resolved. Trimming left V 9 bases short and J 4 bases short, with 15 bases between. The CDR3 is 13 residues long. Germline assignment: CDR1 LNHDA and CDR2 SQIVND (reference sequence). DNA of the CDR3: TGTGCCAGCGTAAAGGATCGGGGCACTGAAGCTTTCTTT. It is translated as CASVKDRGTEAFF.

The chain employs TRBV12-3 or TRBV12-4 and TRBJ2-2, with 11 bases identical to TRBD2. This CDR3 spans 15 amino acids. With V trimmed by 2 bases and J by 6 bases, 2 bases remained unmatched. Here the CDR3 DNA reads TGTGCCAGCAGTTTACTAGCGGGAGGAGCCGGGGAGCTGTTTTTT. It specifies CASSLLAGGAGELFF.

A few counts support this clonotype. The gene calls are TRBV5-1 and TRBJ2-2, with a possible D match to TRBD1 (6 bases). Germline-derived CDR1 and CDR2 are SGHRS and YFSETQ. Trimming pared 6 bases from V and 0 bases from J, leaving 18 bases between. The CDR3 length is 17 residues. CDR3 DNA sequence: TGCGCCAGCACGGTGGGTACAGGGTACACGAACACCGGGGAGCTGTTTTTT. Its translation is CASTVGTGYTNTGELFF.

This clonotype appeared many times. V is TRBV20-1 and J is TRBJ1-4; TRBD1 matches at 7 bases. Germline-derived CDR1 and CDR2 are DFQATT and SNEGSKA (reference sequence). V dropped 2 bases and J dropped 7; count of bases not matched to a gene: 7. The CDR3 is made up of 14 amino acids. In DNA, the CDR3 is TGCAGTGCTAGACCAGGGGCAGGGGGTGAAAAACTGTTTTTT. This encodes CSARPGAGGEKLFF.

This clonotype was seen repeatedly, ten times or more. The genes are TRBV6-2 or TRBV6-3 and TRBJ2-1; no reliable D call. Trimming shortened V by 10 bases and J by 7 bases, and 8 bases separated the two germline ends. This CDR3 region has 10 residues. CDR1 is MNHEY and CDR2 is SVGEGT in the germline V gene. CDR3 DNA: TGTGCCACCGGTAGGAATGAGCAGTTCTTC. Translation gives CATGRNEQFF.

The V gene is TRBV5-1, the J gene TRBJ2-7; no reliable D call. This CDR3 comprises 11 residues. In germline, CDR1 is SGHRS, CDR2 YFSETQ. V lost 2 bases and J lost 5, with 5 bases in between. The CDR3 coding sequence is TGCGCCAGCAGCTTTTACAACGAGCAGTACGTC. Amino acid sequence: CASSFYNEQYV.

Of note for this clonotype: At one of its ends the junction is not consistent with the germline gene, which may arise from a read error. The chain joins TRBV28 to TRBJ2-1; the D gene could be TRBD1 or TRBD2 (6 bases each). Germline CDR1 is MDHEN and CDR2 is SYDVKM. The CDR3 is made up of 14 amino acids. CDR3 sequence reads: CASSVRGATFEQLF. The CDR3 region has the DNA TGTGCCAGCAGTGTGAGGGGGGCGACGTTTGAGCAGCTCTTC.

This clonotype was recorded at least ten times. The V call is TRBV6-1, the J call TRBJ1-6, with a tentative D call TRBD1 (6 bases). Germline values: CDR1 MNHNS, CDR2 SASEGT. This CDR3 has 16 residues. Trimming removed 8 bases from V and 7 bases from J, with 21 bases in between. The CDR3: CASLPTGGYVNSPLHF. DNA of the CDR3: TGTGCCAGCCTGCCGACAGGTGGCTATGTGAATTCACCCCTCCACTTT.

V gene TRBV5-4 combines with J gene TRBJ2-2; D gene ambiguous. The germline V gene has CDR1 SGHNT and CDR2 YYREEE (reference sequence). V was shortened by 0 bases and J by 1 base, with 7 bases between the two germline ends. This CDR3 is 15 amino acids long. The CDR3 spells CASSLGQKNTGELFF. In nucleotides, the CDR3 is TGTGCCAGCAGCTTGGGGCAGAAGAACACCGGGGAGCTGTTTTTT.

As for this clonotype: A much larger clone sits a single nucleotide away, making a read error possible. The chain has TRBV20-1 and TRBJ2-3; D is perhaps TRBD2 (5 bases). This CDR3 comprises 14 residues. Trimming took 5 bases from V and 3 from J, leaving 15 bases between them. In germline, CDR1 is DFQATT, CDR2 SNEGSKA (reference sequence). The CDR3 sequence: CSASDPRGTDTQYF. The CDR3, as DNA: TGCAGTGCTTCGGATCCTCGGGGAACAGATACGCAGTATTTT.

This clonotype was picked up a small number of times. The CDR3 ends on some other residue instead of the conserved phenylalanine or tryptophan, so this is likely a read error. The genes are TRBV19 and TRBJ2-3; D gene uncertain. The CDR3 runs to 13 residues. V was shortened by 7 bases and J by 4 bases, with 12 bases between the two germline ends. CDR1 and CDR2 (germline): LNHDA, SQIVND (reference sequence). This chain's CDR3 is CASTLVGADTQYS. CDR3 nucleotide sequence: TGTGCCAGTACCCTAGTTGGAGCAGATACGCAGTATTCT.

Here the CDR3 DNA reads TGCAGTGCTAGCAGTGCGAACACCGGGGAGCTGTTTTTT. It yields the protein CSASSANTGELFF. This chain connects TRBV20-1 to TRBJ2-2; the D is unclear. Germline CDR1 and CDR2: DFQATT and SNEGSKA (reference sequence). The CDR3 covers 13 residues. V lost 3 bases to trimming and J lost 0 bases, with 5 bases between them.

This chain uses TRBV11-2 with TRBJ2-7; 14 bases agree with TRBD2. The CDR3 length is 18 residues. The J segment lost 1 base and the V segment lost 5 bases, leaving 10 bases of the junction unmatched. The germline gives CDR1 SGHAT, CDR2 FQNNGV. Here the CDR3 DNA reads TGTGCCAGCAGCGTAAAGTCTGGACTAGCGGGGGGATCCTACGAGCAGTACTTC. It specifies CASSVKSGLAGGSYEQYF.

This clonotype was recorded at least ten times. This chain links TRBV2 with TRBJ1-2; tentatively, D is TRBD1 (5 bases). Germline V CDR1 and CDR2: SNHLY, FYNNEI. Trimming stripped 6 bases from V and 0 bases from J, with 17 bases between. The length of the CDR3 is 16 residues. The CDR3 DNA reads TGTGCCAGCAGCCTAGAGACAGCTAGCACTAACTATGGCTACACCTTC. Translating it yields CASSLETASTNYGYTF.

This clonotype has ten or more counts. The rearrangement joins TRBV28 to TRBJ1-5; D is unclear. V lost 6 bases, J lost 3 bases, and 9 bases lay in between. The CDR3 length is 13 residues. The germline V gene has CDR1 MDHEN and CDR2 SYDVKM. In DNA, the CDR3 is TGTGCCAGCAGGCGAAGGTACAATCAGCCCCAGCATTTT. This encodes CASRRRYNQPQHF. The entire variable domain, with the rest obtained from reference TRBV28 and TRBJ1-5, is as follows: DVKVTQSSRYLVKRTGEKVFLECVQDMDHENMFWYRQDPGLGLRLIYFSYDVKMKEKGDIPEGYSVSREKKERFSLILESASTNQTSMYLCASRRRYNQPQHFGDGTRLSIL.

This clonotype was counted many times. V gene TRBV28 combines with J gene TRBJ2-7, with D maybe TRBD1 (5 bases). The length of the CDR3 is 13 residues. V lost 3 bases, J lost 2 bases, and 8 bases lay in between. The germline CDR1 and CDR2 sequences are MDHEN and SYDVKM. The CDR3 here is CASSLSRAYEQYV. Here the CDR3 DNA reads TGTGCCAGCAGTTTGTCCAGGGCCTACGAGCAGTACGTC.

This clonotype was picked up a small number of times. The V call is TRBV5-1, the J call TRBJ2-3, with D hard to call. CDR3 length equals 14 residues. Germline V gene data show CDR1 as SGHRS and CDR2 as YFSETQ. V lost 0 bases and J 4 bases, leaving 9 bases between the germline ends. CDR3 DNA sequence: TGCGCCAGCAGCTTGGGACCAGGATCAGATACGCAGTATTTT. The encoded protein is CASSLGPGSDTQYF.

This clonotype was detected a few times. The chain employs TRBV19 and TRBJ1-5; 7 bases agree with TRBD1. Germline V CDR1 and CDR2: LNHDA, SQIVND (reference sequence). The V and J ends lost 7 bases and 2 bases, in that order; junction bases with no gene match: 2. The CDR3 loop spans 13 amino acids. CDR3 sequence (DNA): TGTGCCAGTATTGACAGGGGCAATCAGCCCCAGCATTTT. Residues: CASIDRGNQPQHF.

Many counts were recorded for this clonotype. V gene TRBV6-6 combines with J gene TRBJ2-7; 8 nucleotides match TRBD1. Trimming at V came to 0 bases and at J to 5 bases, leaving 3 bases not matched to a gene. CDR1 and CDR2 from the germline V gene are MNHNY and SVGAGI (reference sequence). CDR3 length: 14 residues. The CDR3 sequence: CASSYSTGAHEQYF. CDR3 coding DNA: TGTGCCAGCAGTTACTCGACAGGGGCCCACGAGCAGTACTTC.